This TCR beta chain stems from a study of cytomegalovirus exposure and HLA in healthy donors. Findings and limits, study-wide: Fewer N-insertions than the approximately 700-donor mean were reportedly shown by an Asian-associated ancestry cluster in a later analysis. Fewer than 20,000 TCR beta sequences were associated with HLA alleles at 0.05 false discovery rate in a later analysis.

PCR employed 60 Vbeta and 13 Jbeta primers. Measured with immunoSEQ multiplex PCR; TCRdb has only the in-frame clones, and not every one. The sample consists of 35,000 to 55,000 clones, over 55% of them appearing once. This clone was detected only a few times. The antigen is not known. Trimming left V 2 bases short and J 4 bases short, with 6 bases between. Germline V lookup: CDR1 LGHNT, CDR2 FRNRAP. The CDR3 sequence is 13 residues long. The sample was PBMCs. The V gene is TRBV12-5, the J gene TRBJ1-5; D remains unclear. The receptor was isolated from a human donor in good health. The CDR3 sequence is CASGLTENQPQHF. DNA of the CDR3: TGTGCTAGTGGTTTGACAGAGAATCAGCCCCAGCATTTT.